The present entry profiles one T cell receptor beta chain with its context. No antigen is known for it. Base qualities are not at hand, and no much larger clone is one base apart. This specimen comes from a study of blood T cell repertoires in COVID-19 (TCRdb year 2020). About the study as a whole: Samples covering the acute and convalescent phases of COVID-19 were provided by collaborators in the United States, Italy and Spain. The prospective study material was composed of cDNA or gDNA derived from T cells, B-cell-depleted T cells, or PBMCs. Deeply sampled blood TCRbeta repertoires from subjects exposed to, actively infected with, or recovered from COVID-19 were included in the dataset. The repertoires were made available in a free public database intended to serve as a resource for research on the immune response to SARS-CoV-2. The samples were drawn from two sources: the first 160 participants of the ongoing ImmuneRACE study, and 1,000 to 1,500 subjects contributed by 6 global collaborators. A de-identified subject ID, COVID-19 status, age in years and sex were almost always included in the sample metadata. HLA class I and class II types, where available, came from metadata supplied by the sample provider rather than from assay-based typing.

TCRbeta CDR3 regions were amplified from genomic DNA using the immunoSEQ Assay, a bias-controlled multiplex PCR. The authors' pipeline ran thus. The number of nucleated cells in each sample was estimated by amplification of reference gene primers within the assay. To quantify the absolute abundance of each unique TCRbeta CDR3 rearrangement, sequence reads were collapsed and filtered. For each sample, productive Simpson clonality was calculated by taking the square root of Simpson's diversity index across productive rearrangements. Held by TCRdb, this immuneACCESS table contains in-frame sequences only and omits some clones. Under half of the omission traces to an unresolved V gene where checked; the cause of the rest is unknown. The V and J calls and clone size come from that table; D and trimming were worked out from the DNA. A total of about 100,000 clones appear in this sample, 70% to 90% of them only once. The ten most abundant clones make up around an eighth of the sample.

V gives up 0 bases and J gives up 3 bases, and the segment between their germline ends measures 9 bases. Via the germline V gene, CDR1 is LGHNA and CDR2 YNFKEQ. The CDR3 has 14 amino acids, counting the end cysteine and phenylalanine. Left in the record is the CDR3 DNA by itself, 42 bases read in frame from the first base. The collaborating institutions used their own protocols to collect whole blood in K2EDTA tubes. Collaborator samples were shipped for TCRbeta analysis as frozen whole blood, isolated PBMCs, or DNA extracted from either sample type. Results the study describes overall, beyond this receptor: How much clinical and demographic metadata was included differed by source and by participant, and the metadata was provided uncurated.

The V gene is TRBV4-2 and the J gene is TRBJ2-7, and the D gene may be TRBD1, 5 bases matching. The sequencing sample was made of peripheral blood. This receptor was taken from a man aged 45-60 years with active or convalescent COVID-19. CDR3 sequence: CASSQDLQGYEQYF. The DNA reads as follows: TGTGCCAGCAGCCAAGATCTGCAGGGCTACGAGCAGTACTTC.